Listed below are T cell receptor beta chains from one sample, sequenced in a study of blood T cell repertoires in COVID-19. Assay: immunoSEQ multiplex PCR; the TCRdb copy retains only in-frame clones and omits some. The sample includes approximately 230,000 clones, approximately 83% of them seen just once. The sequenced sample consisted of peripheral blood. Receptors were obtained from a man older than 75 with acute or convalescent COVID-19. The CDR3 runs from the conserved cysteine through the conserved F or W. The D gene is left open where the match is weak. The size field is filled for only some rows; it gives once, few, many or a size class.

clone_size j_call v_call d_call cdr3_nt cdr3_aa
- TRBJ2-7 TRBV24-1 - TGTGCCACCAGTGAGACAGGGAGGCTGGACGAGCAGTACTTC CATSETGRLDEQYF
- TRBJ2-7 TRBV27 TRBD1 TGTGCCAGCAGTTTATCGGGCAGGGGGAGTTCCTACGAGCAGTACTTC CASSLSGRGSSYEQYF
few TRBJ1-1 TRBV6-2/TRBV6-3 - TGTGCCAGCAGTTTCGCCGGGAACACTGAAGCTTTCTTT CASSFAGNTEAFF
- TRBJ2-7 TRBV2 - TGTGCCAGCAGTTTTATTTCGGCGGGGGAGCAGTACTTC CASSFISAGEQYF
- TRBJ2-6 TRBV4-1 - TGCGCCAGCAGCCCTACACGACAGTTCTCTGGGGCCAACGTCCTGACTTTC CASSPTRQFSGANVLTF
- TRBJ1-2 TRBV6-5 TRBD1 TGTGCCAGCTATTCCGTTGACAGGGAATACTATGGCTACACCTTC CASYSVDREYYGYTF
large TRBJ1-5 TRBV6-1 - TGTGCCAGCAGTGAAAGCCCAGGACAGAATCAGCCCCAGCATTTT CASSESPGQNQPQHF
- TRBJ2-1 TRBV27 TRBD1 TGTGCCAGCAGACATCCGGGACAGCGCTACAATGAGCAGTTCTTC CASRHPGQRYNEQFF
- TRBJ2-1 TRBV14 - TGTGCCAGCAGCCAGTTGGGGGCGGGCGTACAAAATGAGCAGTTCTTC CASSQLGAGVQNEQFF
- TRBJ1-6 TRBV9 - TGTGCCAGCAGCGTAGCTACCAATTCACCCCTCCACTTT CASSVATNSPLHF
few TRBJ2-7 TRBV6-5 TRBD2 TGTGCCAGCAGTTACGAGCGGGGTAGGACCTACGAGCAGTACTTC CASSYERGRTYEQYF
few TRBJ2-7 TRBV6-1 - TGTGCCAGCAGTGAGGGGCGTTTCTACGAGCAGTACTTC CASSEGRFYEQYF
- TRBJ2-3 TRBV27 TRBD2 TGTGCCAGCAAGAAATTGACTAGCGGGGGCACAGATACGCAGTATTTT CASKKLTSGGTDTQYF
- TRBJ2-1 TRBV30 TRBD2 TGTGCCTGGAGTGGGGGGGTAGCGGGAACTTACAATGAGCAGTTCTTC CAWSGGVAGTYNEQFF
once TRBJ2-2 TRBV9 - TGTGCCAGCAGCGTAGGGGCGGGATACTACACCGGGGAGCTGTTTTTT CASSVGAGYYTGELFF
- TRBJ1-4 TRBV4-1 - TGCGCCAGCAGCCAAGTTTATTCGGGTTGGAGTGAAAAACTGTTTTTT CASSQVYSGWSEKLFF
- TRBJ1-1 TRBV7-9 - TGTGCCAGCAGCGTACCCGGGTTGAACACTGAAGCTTTCTTT CASSVPGLNTEAFF
- TRBJ2-6 TRBV7-9 TRBD1 TGTGCCAGCAGCGATCCGACAGGGGGGTTTGGGGCCAACGTCCTGACTTTC CASSDPTGGFGANVLTF
- TRBJ2-7 TRBV5-6 - TGTGCCAGCAGCTTGGTAGCGGACTCCTACGAGCAGTACTTC CASSLVADSYEQYF
- TRBJ2-4 TRBV30 - TGTGCCTGGACACTCAAAAACATTCAGTACTTC CAWTLKNIQYF
- TRBJ2-1 TRBV5-1 - TGCGCCAGCAGGGTCCAGGGGTCCAACAATGAGCAGTTCTTC CASRVQGSNNEQFF
- TRBJ2-3 TRBV30 TRBD2 TGTGCCTGGAATAGGGGACTAGCGGGAACACGGGGCACAGATACGCAGTATTTT CAWNRGLAGTRGTDTQYF
- TRBJ1-5 TRBV5-1 - TGCGCCAGCAGCTTGGTCCCTGGAGGGCCCCAGCCCCAGCATTTT CASSLVPGGPQPQHF
- TRBJ1-3 TRBV7-8 TRBD1 TGTGCCAGCAGCTTGGGACAGCGAAGCTCTGGAAACACCATATATTTT CASSLGQRSSGNTIYF
- TRBJ1-5 TRBV5-1 - TGCGCCAGCAGCTTTGGGGACAAAAATCAGCCCCAGCATTTT CASSFGDKNQPQHF
- TRBJ2-7 TRBV5-1 - TGCGCCAGCAGCTTGGCCACGGGGAACTACGAGCAGTACTTC CASSLATGNYEQYF
- TRBJ2-5 TRBV27 TRBD1 TGTGCCAGCAGTTTCAGACAGGGTTGGGGCCAAGAGACCCAGTACTTC CASSFRQGWGQETQYF
- TRBJ2-1 TRBV11-3 TRBD2 TGTGCCAGCAGCTCGTCGGGACTAGCGGGTAGGAGGGATGAGCAGTTCTTC CASSSSGLAGRRDEQFF
once TRBJ1-1 TRBV2 - TGTGCCAGCAGCCCCACAGGCCTGAACACTGAAGCTTTCTTT CASSPTGLNTEAFF
once TRBJ2-7 TRBV30 - TGTGCCTCGCGGCGAGGCAGCGTCGACGAGCAGTACTTC CASRRGSVDEQYF
- TRBJ2-2 TRBV3-1/TRBV3-2 TRBD2 TGTGCCAGCAGCTACTATAGCGGGAGCACCGGGGAGCTGTTTTTT CASSYYSGSTGELFF
- TRBJ1-2 TRBV5-6 TRBD1 TGTGCCAGCAGCTCGACAGGGAGCTATGGCTACACCTTC CASSSTGSYGYTF
- TRBJ2-1 TRBV5-1 TRBD1 TGCGCCAGCTCGAGACAGGGATACAATGAGCAGTTCTTC CASSRQGYNEQFF
- TRBJ2-7 TRBV9 TRBD2 TGTGCCAGCAGCGTAGGAGGTAGCGGGGGTCACTACGAGCAGTACTTC CASSVGGSGGHYEQYF
few TRBJ2-7 TRBV21-1 - TGTGCCACCACGGCCCGTAGCGGATTCTCCTACGAGCAGTACTTC CATTARSGFSYEQYF
once TRBJ1-4 TRBV4-2 TRBD1 TGTGCCAGCAGCCAAGACGGGACAGGAAGTGAAAAACTGTTTTTT CASSQDGTGSEKLFF
- TRBJ2-2 TRBV2 - TGTGCCAGCAGTGAAGCCCGGGACACAGGGGGGGAGCTGTTTTTT CASSEARDTGGELFF
- TRBJ2-7 TRBV7-9 - TGTGCCAGCAGCTTAGCGCGAGGCTTTCCCACTACCTACGAGCAGTACTTC CASSLARGFPTTYEQYF
- TRBJ1-2 TRBV6-1 - TGTGCCAGCAGTGAAGTTCAGGTTGGTGGCTACACCTTC CASSEVQVGGYTF
- TRBJ2-3 TRBV5-1 - TGCGCCAGCAGCTTGGGGGGGCTGGATACGCAGTATTTT CASSLGGLDTQYF